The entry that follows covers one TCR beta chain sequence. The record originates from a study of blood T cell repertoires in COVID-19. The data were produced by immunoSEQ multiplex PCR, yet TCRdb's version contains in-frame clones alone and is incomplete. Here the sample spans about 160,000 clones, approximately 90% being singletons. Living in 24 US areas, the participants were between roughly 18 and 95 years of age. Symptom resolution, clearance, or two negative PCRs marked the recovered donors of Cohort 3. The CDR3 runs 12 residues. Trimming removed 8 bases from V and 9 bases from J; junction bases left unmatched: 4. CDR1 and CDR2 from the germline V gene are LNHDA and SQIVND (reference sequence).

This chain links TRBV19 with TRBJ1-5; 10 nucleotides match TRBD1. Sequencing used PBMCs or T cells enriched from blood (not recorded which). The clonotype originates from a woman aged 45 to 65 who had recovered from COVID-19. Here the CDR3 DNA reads TGTGCCAGTGGGACAGGGGCATTGCCCCAGCATTTT. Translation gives CASGTGALPQHF. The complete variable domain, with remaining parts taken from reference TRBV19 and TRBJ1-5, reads DGGITQSPKYLFRKEGQNVTLSCEQNLNHDAMYWYRQDPGQGLRLIYYSQIVNDFQKGDIAEGYSVSREKKESFPLTVTSAQKNPTAFYLCASGTGALPQHFGDGTRLSIL.